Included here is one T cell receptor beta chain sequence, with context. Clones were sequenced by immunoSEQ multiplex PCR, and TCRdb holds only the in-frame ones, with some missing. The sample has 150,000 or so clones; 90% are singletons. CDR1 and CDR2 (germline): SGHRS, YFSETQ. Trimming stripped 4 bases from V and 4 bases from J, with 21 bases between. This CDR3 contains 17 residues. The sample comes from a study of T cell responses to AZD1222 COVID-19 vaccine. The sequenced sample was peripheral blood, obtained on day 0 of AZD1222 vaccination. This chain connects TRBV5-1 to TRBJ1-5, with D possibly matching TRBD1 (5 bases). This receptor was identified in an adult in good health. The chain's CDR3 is CASSPGLLTEENQPQHF. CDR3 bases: TGCGCCAGCAGCCCTGGTTTGTTGACAGAAGAGAATCAGCCCCAGCATTTT.